The T cell receptor (beta chain) described here comes from a study of blood T cell repertoires in COVID-19. Turning to the study itself: Italy, Spain and the United States were the sources of the convalescent and acute COVID-19 samples. PBMCs, B-cell-depleted T cells, or T cells provided the cDNA or gDNA that made up the material.

V was cut by 2 bases and J by 4 bases, with 9 bases left in between. This CDR3 is 14 amino acids long. The V gene's germline CDR1 is MNHEY and CDR2 SVGEGT. Per the study methods: Estimates of nucleated cell counts were drawn from the amplification of reference gene primers. Measured with immunoSEQ multiplex PCR; TCRdb has only the in-frame clones, and not every one. V and J calls and clone size are given by that table; D and trimming were obtained from the DNA. The repertoire holds fewer than 200,000 clones, about 85% seen once, with 1% to 1.5% in the top ten. The sequenced sample consisted of peripheral blood. The clonotype originates from a man in his sixties who had recovered from COVID-19. The rearrangement links TRBV6-2 or TRBV6-3 to TRBJ1-5, with D possibly matching TRBD1 (5 bases). The CDR3 protein is CASSYQGGNQPQHF. The DNA of the CDR3 is TGTGCCAGCAGTTACCAGGGTGGGAATCAGCCCCAGCATTTT.